A selection of T cell receptor beta chains follows, all from one sample in a study of blood T cell repertoires in COVID-19. The repertoire was sequenced with immunoSEQ multiplex PCR; TCRdb's copy has only in-frame clones and lacks some. The sample lists around 200,000 clones; about 86% were seen once. Sequencing was carried out using peripheral blood. These receptors all come from a man in his forties with active or convalescent COVID-19. The CDR3 runs from the conserved cysteine through the conserved F or W. Fields, in order: V gene, D gene, CDR3 protein. A D gene is named only where the DNA matches it firmly.

>TRBV2|TRBD1
CASSGPGQGNYGYTF
>TRBV21-1|NA
CASSKGADRGAFF
>TRBV9|NA
CASSVGRGPYNEQFF
>TRBV25-1|TRBD1
CASSARQGHEQYF
>TRBV11-2|NA
CASSLAGANVLTF
>TRBV18|TRBD1
CASSLTTGGGYTF
>TRBV13|NA
CASSLATGLMEASTDTQYF
>TRBV12-3/TRBV12-4|NA
CASSLVQDTEAFF
>TRBV4-3|TRBD1
CASRRTGEHGHTF
>TRBV27|TRBD2
CASSNKLIAGGYNEQFF
>TRBV10-3|TRBD1
CAISEWGQGEQYF
>TRBV6-5|NA
CASSGDGLIEKLFF
>TRBV2|TRBD1
CASRRQGAGDQPQHF
>TRBV28|NA
CASSRRGALEKLFF
>TRBV6-2/TRBV6-3|TRBD1
CASSAQGAHTEAFF
>TRBV19|NA
CASNRASSTDTQYF
>TRBV30|TRBD1
CAWSPLWRGQGVNYEQYF
>TRBV19|NA
CASSSPAWNTEAFF